This TCR beta chain was observed in a study of OX40 agonist ivuxolimab in advanced cancers. Clones were sequenced by immunoSEQ multiplex PCR, and TCRdb holds only the in-frame ones, with some missing. The sample holds about 50,000 clones, roughly 87% seen once. Of note for this clone: Its antigen is undetermined.

Autoimmune disease history or systemic immunosuppression was exclusionary. Study outcomes and limitations: At doses 0.1 to 3.0 mg/kg, CD4+ and CD8+ clones expanded.

This specimen consisted of CD4+ or CD8+ T cells sorted from blood, obtained in a trial of the OX40 agonist ivuxolimab. This clonotype originated in an adult with an advanced solid tumor such as melanoma, head and neck, liver or kidney cancer.

The CDR3 loop is CASSEYARLGSYEQYF. In DNA, the CDR3 is TGTGCCAGCAGTGAATATGCCCGTTTGGGATCCTACGAGCAGTACTTC. This chain uses TRBV2 with TRBJ2-5; D is ambiguous. Matching the DNA end better, TRBJ2-7 makes the J call doubtful. The germline CDR1 and CDR2 sequences are SNHLY and FYNNEI. The CDR3 spans 16 residues.